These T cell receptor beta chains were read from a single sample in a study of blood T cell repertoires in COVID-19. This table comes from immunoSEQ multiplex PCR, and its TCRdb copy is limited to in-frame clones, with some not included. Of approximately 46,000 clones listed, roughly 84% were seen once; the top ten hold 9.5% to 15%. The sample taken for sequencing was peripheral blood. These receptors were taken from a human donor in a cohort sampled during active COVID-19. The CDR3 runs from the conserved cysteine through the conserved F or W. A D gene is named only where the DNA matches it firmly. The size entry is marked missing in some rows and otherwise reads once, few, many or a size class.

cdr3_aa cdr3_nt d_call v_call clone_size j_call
CASSLHGISSYEQYF TGTGCCAGCAGCTTGCACGGGATTAGCTCCTACGAGCAGTACTTC . TRBV5-8 . TRBJ2-7
CASSLGESSSYNEQFF TGTGCCAGCAGCTTAGGCGAATCAAGCTCCTACAATGAGCAGTTCTTC . TRBV7-2 . TRBJ2-1
CASSRGTYEQYF TGTGCCAGCAGCAGAGGCACCTACGAGCAGTACTTC . TRBV7-9 . TRBJ2-7
CASSLPGLSSYEQYF TGCGCCAGCAGCCTGCCCGGACTGAGCTCCTACGAGCAGTACTTC . TRBV5-1 . TRBJ2-7
CASSLELAGGREQYF TGTGCCAGCAGCTTAGAACTAGCGGGGGGGCGGGAGCAGTACTTC TRBD2 TRBV7-2 . TRBJ2-7
CASTSSGGTQYF TGCGCCAGCACCTCAAGCGGGGGCACGCAGTATTTT TRBD2 TRBV4-1 . TRBJ2-3
CASSPDRYSEQYF TGTGCCAGCAGCCCCGATCGGTACAGCGAGCAGTACTTC . TRBV3-1/TRBV3-2 . TRBJ2-7
CASSDTGRTTEAFF TGTGCCAGCAGCGACACAGGGAGAACGACTGAAGCTTTCTTT . TRBV7-8 . TRBJ1-1
CATSRGGTSGQETQYF TGTGCCACCAGCAGAGGGGGGACTAGCGGCCAAGAGACCCAGTACTTC TRBD2 TRBV15 . TRBJ2-5
CASSLGQGGIETQYF TGTGCCAGCAGCTTAGGACAGGGAGGTATAGAGACCCAGTACTTC . TRBV7-8 . TRBJ2-5
CASSLQGTPTEAFF TGTGCCAGCAGCTTGCAGGGGACGCCTACTGAAGCTTTCTTT . TRBV5-4 once TRBJ1-1
CASSALAGATDTQYF TGTGCCAGCAGTGCCCTAGCGGGGGCCACAGATACGCAGTATTTT TRBD2 TRBV6-1 once TRBJ2-3